The 3 T cell receptor beta chains listed next were all sequenced from one sample in a study of T cells in lung cancer brain metastases (dated by TCRdb to between 2017 and 2018). The library was produced with the immunoSEQ multiplex PCR assay. Imported from immuneACCESS, the table was reduced by TCRdb to in-frame sequences with V and J called. These copies leave out some clones; in studies compared against another copy, an unresolved V gene accounts for under half, and the cause of the remainder is not known. This sample lists about 2,500 clones; roughly 91% were detected once. Roughly 3.5% of the sample belongs to the ten largest clones. Sequenced: tumor tissue from the primary lung tumor. Read against the paper, the sample's cell subset or site label means: primary lung cancer lesion. The receptors stem from a man between 65 and 85 years old with non-small cell lung cancer.

For the CDR3, the DNA is TGTGCCAGCAGCCAAGATTATCAAGATACGCAGTATTTT. It yields the protein CASSQDYQDTQYF. This rearrangement joins TRBV14 to TRBJ2-3; no clear D. The CDR3 contains 13 residues. Trimming removed 0 bases at V and 5 bases at J, with 6 bases between. Germline CDR1 is SGHDN and CDR2 is FVKESK.

This rearrangement joins TRBV11-1 to TRBJ2-7, with a tentative D call TRBD1 (6 bases). Germline V gene sequence: CDR1 SGHAT, CDR2 FQDESV (reference sequence). The CDR3 runs 14 residues. The V end lost 5 bases, the J end lost 5 bases, and 16 bases lay between the germline ends. The CDR3 sequence is CASSPRGRGNEQYF. CDR3 in DNA: TGTGCCAGCAGCCCCAGGGGAAGAGGGAACGAGCAGTACTTC. Supplemented by reference TRBV11-1 and TRBJ2-7, the full variable domain reads EAEVAQSPRYKITEKSQAVAFWCDPISGHATLYWYRQILGQGPELLVQFQDESVVDDSQLPKDRFSAERLKGVDSTLKIQPAELGDSAMYLCASSPRGRGNEQYFGPGTRLTVT.

This chain links TRBV4-1 with TRBJ2-7, with D unresolved. This CDR3 region has 14 residues. V lost 0 bases, J lost 3 bases, and 9 bases lay in between. Germline lookup yields CDR1 MGHRA and CDR2 YSYEKL. The DNA for the CDR3 is TGCGCCAGCAGCCAAGATATCGGCTACTACGAGCAGTACTTC. Translation gives CASSQDIGYYEQYF.